Below are 21 T cell receptor beta chains sequenced from a single sample in a study of blood T cells in healthy people across ages. Through a sample-barcoded 5' primer and a J-beta primer mix, a second PCR was run for roughly 7 to 11 cycles. One entry per CDR3 protein results from TCRdb running MiXCR on the 5' RACE reads. Of about 290,000 distinct CDR3 sequences in the sample, around 27% were seen once. Sequencing input: blood. The receptors shown here come from a woman aged 65 to 85 in good health.

V and J are TRBV5-1 and TRBJ2-7; TRBD2 might be the D (7 bases). The germline CDR1 and CDR2 sequences are SGHRS and YFSETQ. Trimming took off 5 bases at V and 2 bases at J, with 14 bases between the two ends. The CDR3 consists of 14 residues. CDR3 residues: CASSGGATTYEQYF. Here the CDR3 DNA reads TGCGCCAGCAGTGGGGGGGCGACTACCTACGAGCAGTACTTC.

V gene TRBV10-3 combines with J gene TRBJ2-2; 8 bases are shared with TRBD2. The V gene's germline CDR1 is ENHRY and CDR2 SYGVKD. The V gene end was trimmed by 4 bases and the J gene end by 5 bases; junction bases not matched to a gene: 3. The length of the CDR3 is 14 residues. The CDR3 nucleotides are TGTGCCATCAGTGCCACTAGCGGTACCGGGGAGCTGTTTTTT. Translated, it gives CAISATSGTGELFF.

The chain links TRBV10-3 to TRBJ2-7, with D possibly matching TRBD1 (6 bases). Germline assignment: CDR1 ENHRY and CDR2 SYGVKD. Deletions cut 3 bases from V and 3 bases from J, with 15 bases between. The CDR3 runs 15 residues. As DNA, the CDR3 is TGTGCCATCAGTGAACAGGGCAGGGGCCTCTACGAGCAGTACTTC. This encodes CAISEQGRGLYEQYF.

In its sample, this clonotype was seen a few times. The V gene is TRBV28, the J gene TRBJ1-1; D ambiguous. The germline V and J ends were trimmed by 6 bases and 3 bases, with 5 bases remaining between them. CDR1 and CDR2 (germline): MDHEN, SYDVKM. The CDR3 is made up of 11 amino acids. CDR3 protein: CASRWDTEAFF. The CDR3 bases are TGTGCCAGCAGGTGGGACACTGAAGCTTTCTTT.

This clonotype has a count of ten or more. The genes are TRBV28 and TRBJ1-2; 11 bases match TRBD1. The CDR3 consists of 15 residues. V was pared by 6 bases and J by 4 bases, with 7 bases of the junction left unmatched. Germline values: CDR1 MDHEN, CDR2 SYDVKM. The CDR3 region is CASSPPGTGGYGYTF. CDR3 nucleotide sequence: TGTGCCAGCAGCCCACCGGGGACAGGGGGCTATGGCTACACCTTC.

The CDR3 DNA reads TGTGCCAGCAGTTTCACGACCGAGCTCGAAGCTTTCTTT. Translation: CASSFTTELEAFF. The chain is built from TRBV12-3 or TRBV12-4 and TRBJ1-1, with D unresolved. The CDR3 extends over 13 amino acids. The V end was cut by 3 bases, the J end by 8 bases, with 13 bases between.

This sequence joins TRBV5-1 and TRBJ1-2, with 7 bases matching TRBD1. The CDR3 contains 14 residues. V lost 3 bases to trimming and J lost 8 bases; unmatched junction nucleotides: 10. Germline loops: CDR1 SGHRS, CDR2 YFSETQ. The CDR3 here is CASSSTGDQRGYTF. Written as DNA, the CDR3 is TGCGCCAGCAGCTCCACAGGGGACCAAAGAGGCTACACCTTC.

This clonotype was detected a few times. J is TRBJ2-1 and V is TRBV27; 8 bases are shared with TRBD2. Germline lookup yields CDR1 MNHEY and CDR2 SMNVEV (reference sequence). There are 15 residues in the CDR3. V dropped 8 bases and J dropped 6; count of bases not matched to a gene: 12. The CDR3 DNA reads as TGTGCCAGCGGGTCCGGGGTAGCGGGGACCAATGAGCAGTTCTTC. Its translation: CASGSGVAGTNEQFF.

This clonotype was found a few times. This chain links TRBV5-1 with TRBJ2-7; 11 bases line up with TRBD1. This CDR3 is 15 amino acids long. Germline CDR1 is SGHRS and CDR2 is YFSETQ. The trim removed 0 bases at V and 5 bases at J, leaving 4 bases unmatched. The CDR3 DNA sequence: TGCGCCAGCAGCTTGGGGGACAGGGGGAAAAACGAGCAGTACTTC. It codes for CASSLGDRGKNEQYF.

This clonotype has only a few counts. V usage is TRBV7-2 and J usage is TRBJ2-5; unclear D gene. In germline, CDR1 is SGHTA, CDR2 FQGNSA. Deletions cut 4 bases from V and 3 bases from J, with 12 bases between. The CDR3 is 14 residues long. The CDR3 is CASSSRTAKETQYF. CDR3 coding DNA: TGTGCCAGCAGCTCCCGGACGGCGAAAGAGACCCAGTACTTC.

V usage is TRBV15 and J usage is TRBJ1-2, with 7 bases matching TRBD1. There are 15 residues in the CDR3. The germline V gene has CDR1 LNHNV and CDR2 YYDKDF (reference sequence). J was trimmed by 4 bases and V by 0 bases; bases with no gene match: 5. The chain's CDR3 is CATSREGQSFYGYTF. The DNA for the CDR3 is TGTGCCACCAGCAGAGAGGGACAGTCTTTCTATGGCTACACCTTC.

This clonotype turned up a few times. The gene calls are TRBV7-9 and TRBJ2-7; 7 bases line up with TRBD2. After removal of 1 base from V and 2 bases from J, the junction contained 11 bases not matched to a gene. Germline CDR1 reads SEHNR; CDR2 reads FQNEAQ (reference sequence). The CDR3 consists of 17 residues. The CDR3 loop reads CASSLDASGYNPYEQYF. The CDR3 DNA reads as TGTGCCAGCAGCTTAGATGCTAGCGGCTATAACCCCTACGAGCAGTACTTC.

The chain combines TRBV7-6 with TRBJ2-5; D is undetermined. The germline V gene encodes CDR1 SGHVS and CDR2 FNYEAQ. This CDR3 spans 15 amino acids. Trimming took off 3 bases at V and 0 bases at J, with 11 bases between the two ends. CDR3 protein: CASSLSLNNQETQYF. DNA for the CDR3: TGTGCCAGCAGCTTGTCTCTGAACAACCAAGAGACCCAGTACTTC.

This clonotype was recorded many times. The chain links TRBV20-1 to TRBJ2-7; TRBD1 agrees at 11 bases. The CDR3 has 13 residues. Germline V gene sequence: CDR1 DFQATT, CDR2 SNEGSKA (reference sequence). With V trimmed by 7 bases and J by 3 bases, 5 bases remained unmatched. The CDR3 region is CSVPGQGVYEQYF. The CDR3 nucleotides read TGCAGTGTTCCGGGACAGGGGGTCTACGAGCAGTACTTC.

This clonotype was observed a few times. This chain uses TRBV25-1 with TRBJ2-1, with D perhaps assigned TRBD1 or TRBD2 (5 bases each). The CDR3 has 12 amino acids. Germline lookup yields CDR1 MGHDK and CDR2 SYGVNS. V was clipped by 8 bases and J by 7 bases, with 12 bases between them. CDR3 DNA sequence: TGTGCCAGCGGATTGGGGGTGAATGAGCAGTTCTTC. It specifies CASGLGVNEQFF.

This clonotype turned up a few times. This chain connects TRBV7-8 to TRBJ2-5; D is unclear. The J call could be wrong; TRBJ2-1 is a better fit for the DNA end. The CDR3 length is 12 residues. The germline gives CDR1 SGHVS, CDR2 FQNEAQ. The CDR3 is CASSLISHEQFF. For the CDR3, the DNA is TGTGCCAGCAGCTTAATTTCCCATGAGCAGTTCTTC.

A few counts support this clonotype. The chain joins TRBV2 to TRBJ1-1, with a weak D call TRBD1 (5 bases). This CDR3 is 16 amino acids long. Germline loops: CDR1 SNHLY, CDR2 FYNNEI. Deletions cut 3 bases from V and 7 bases from J, with 21 bases between. The CDR3 reads CASSDLLGVEKYEAFF. CDR3 in DNA: TGTGCCAGCAGTGATCTTCTGGGGGTAGAAAAGTATGAAGCTTTCTTT.

The chain employs TRBV18 and TRBJ2-5, with TRBD1 as a possible D gene (6 bases). CDR3 length equals 15 residues. V was clipped by 6 bases and J by 1 base, with 15 bases between them. Germline V gene data show CDR1 as KGHSH and CDR2 as LQKENI. CDR3 loop: CASSVIFRGQETQYF. CDR3 DNA sequence: TGTGCCAGCTCCGTTATTTTCAGGGGCCAAGAGACCCAGTACTTC.

This clonotype was detected a few times. This chain uses TRBV27 with TRBJ2-1; 11 positions match TRBD2. The CDR3 is 16 amino acids. CDR1 is MNHEY, CDR2 SMNVEV, per germline (reference sequence). V was clipped by 7 bases and J by 1 base; unmatched bases: 6. This CDR3 is CASTPSGRRSYNEQFF. The CDR3 DNA sequence: TGTGCCAGCACCCCTAGCGGGAGGCGATCCTACAATGAGCAGTTCTTC.

The rearrangement joins TRBV20-1 to TRBJ2-7; 11 bases map to TRBD2. Trimming at V came to 6 bases and at J to 3 bases, leaving 10 bases not matched to a gene. Germline loops: CDR1 DFQATT, CDR2 SNEGSKA (reference sequence). CDR3 length: 15 residues. DNA for the CDR3: TGCAGTGCAACCGGGACTAGCGGATTGCTCTACGAGCAGTACTTC. As protein: CSATGTSGLLYEQYF.

The table lists this clonotype with a few counts. V gene TRBV3-1 combines with J gene TRBJ2-2; TRBD2 aligns across 12 bases. The CDR3 has 18 residues. Germline loops: CDR1 LGHDT, CDR2 YNNKEL (reference sequence). The ends lost 1 base at V and 6 bases at J; junction bases unmatched: 9. The CDR3 reads CASSQVDLGLAGAGELFF. CDR3 nucleotides: TGTGCCAGCAGCCAAGTTGATCTGGGACTAGCGGGCGCCGGGGAGCTGTTTTTT.